The source of this T cell receptor beta chain is a study of T cells after yellow fever vaccination. There are 14 residues in the CDR3. Germline CDR1 DFQATT, CDR2 SNEGSKA (reference sequence). The junction had 8 bases not matched to a gene; V was cut back by 5 bases and J by 4 bases. Template switching with 5'RACE generated the TCR cDNA and added a universal primer site and UMIs. TCRdb independently ran MiXCR on the 5' RACE reads; one entry per CDR3 protein. The sample records about 320,000 distinct CDR3 sequences, around 4.5% being singletons. This clonotype was found a few times. The chain recombines TRBV20-1 with TRBJ2-3, with 8 bases fitting TRBD2. This TCR derives from a man between 18 and 35 years old who received the YFV17D yellow fever vaccine. The source was PBMCs, collected 15 days after the yellow fever booster vaccination. CDR3 in DNA: TGCAGTGCTGGGAGAGCGGGGGCCGCAGATACGCAGTATTTT. This gives the protein CSAGRAGAADTQYF.